This TCR beta chain was retrieved from a study of cytomegalovirus exposure and HLA in healthy donors. Study as a whole: HLA-typed donors were the source of roughly 80 million unique TCRs held in an early data release.

Comment on this clone: Its cognate antigen is unknown.

These donors counted as nominally healthy when sampled, but unrecorded immune exposures were likely. The PCR used 60 Vbeta and 13 Jbeta primers. Only in-frame clones appear in the TCRdb table, and some are missing; sequencing was by immunoSEQ multiplex PCR. The sample holds 150,000 to 180,000 clones, roughly 84% seen once. V was pared by 6 bases and J by 4 bases, with 5 bases of the junction left unmatched. The germline CDR1 and CDR2 sequences are SQVTM and ANQGSEA. The CDR3 is 13 amino acids. Study-wide points: It was confirmed in vitro that a few of the CMV-associated chains were specific for CMV antigens. An analysis was carried out later, and it reportedly showed fewer N-insertions in an Asian-associated ancestry cluster than the approximately 610-donor mean.

Sequenced material: PBMCs. V usage is TRBV29-1 and J usage is TRBJ1-5, with 8 bases fitting TRBD1. The clonotype was recovered from a woman aged 18-29 years in good health and CMV-seronegative. The CDR3 bases are TGCAGCGTCGCGGACAGGGCGAATCAGCCCCAGCATTTT. Its protein is CSVADRANQPQHF.